This T cell receptor beta chain is from a study of cytomegalovirus exposure and HLA in healthy donors. Study findings and constraints: CMV antigen specificity was confirmed in vitro for a few CMV-associated chains.

The V gene's germline CDR1 is SGHTA and CDR2 FQGNSA. There are 17 residues in the CDR3. Germline trimming cut 3 bases from V and 5 bases from J; bases unmatched to any gene: 11. With respect to this clone: Its target is unknown.

The PCR contained 60 Vbeta and 13 Jbeta primers. The table came from immunoSEQ multiplex PCR; TCRdb's copy has only in-frame clones and leaves some out. This sample contains 200,000 to 250,000 clones. Specimen: PBMCs. The chain has TRBV7-2 and TRBJ2-7, with TRBD2 matching over 12 bases. This sequence originates from a woman between 25 and 40 years old in good health and CMV-seropositive. This CDR3 reads CASSLVGSTSGSHEQYF. DNA for the CDR3: TGTGCCAGCAGCTTGGTAGGATCGACTAGCGGGAGCCACGAGCAGTACTTC.